This T cell receptor (beta chain) appears in the sequencing data of a study of cytomegalovirus exposure and HLA in healthy donors. Study context: Some 85 million unique TCRs from HLA-typed donors were held in an early data release. Study results and limitations: TCR beta sequences reportedly predicted the HLA-A and HLA-B alleles of most subjects accurately. It was reportedly the case that the classifier diagnosed cytomegalovirus status with high specificity and sensitivity. Solely CMV serostatus was available to characterize immune exposure.

The CDR3 is made up of 14 amino acids. CDR1 and CDR2 (germline): MNHEY, SVGAGI. It was with 60 Vbeta and 13 Jbeta primers that the PCR ran. Produced via immunoSEQ multiplex PCR; TCRdb's table is partial and in-frame only. Counted here are more than 140,000 clones, around 79% occurring once; the ten biggest clones make up about 5%. On this clone itself: Its target is unknown.

Sequencing was carried out using PBMCs. The chain links TRBV6-5 to TRBJ2-5; 8 bases line up with TRBD1. The J call is in doubt because the DNA end fits TRBJ2-7 better. The sequence was collected from a man aged 25 to 40 in good health and CMV-seropositive. CDR3 coding DNA: TGTGCCAGCAGTTACGCAGGGGGCGACTACGAGCAGTACTTC. Protein product: CASSYAGGDYEQYF.